The clone carrying this T cell receptor beta chain was counted ten times or more. Its antigen is not identified. Unique molecular identifiers were present in the TCR beta cDNA libraries. A population of about 0.95 to 10 million T cells gave rise to roughly 0.5 million cDNA molecules. From the PCR reads, TCRdb called clonotypes with MiXCR, one entry per CDR3 protein. The sample consists of about 180,000 distinct CDR3 sequences, 30% of them appearing once. This sample was taken from a study of post-analysis software for immune sequencing data. Study results and limitations: TRBV5-6, TRBV5-1 and TRBV20-1 belonged to a set of roughly 5 TRBV segments that were more frequent in patients than controls.

CDR1 and CDR2 from the germline V gene are SGHRS and YFSETQ. The CDR3 consists of 16 residues. The germline V and J ends were trimmed by 2 bases and 2 bases, with 16 bases remaining between them. This sequence originates from a girl under 18 with multiple sclerosis. The J gene is TRBJ2-5, the V gene TRBV5-1; D may be TRBD2 (5 bases). Sample: blood. This CDR3 reads CASSFPRGQPQETQYF. CDR3 DNA: TGCGCCAGCAGCTTCCCCCGGGGTCAGCCTCAAGAGACCCAGTACTTC.